A selection of T cell receptor beta chains follows, all from one sample in a study of blood T cell repertoires in COVID-19. Here immunoSEQ multiplex PCR was the method, and the copy in TCRdb shows in-frame clones only, minus some. The sample consists of 110,000 to 150,000 clones, 86% of them appearing once. The sample was PBMCs or T cells enriched from blood (not recorded which). Source of these receptors: a man aged 45-65 years who had recovered from COVID-19. The CDR3 runs from the conserved cysteine through the conserved F or W. A D gene is named only where the DNA matches it firmly. Expanded clones are given a class, and other clones once, few, many or no size at all.

CDR3aa	CDR3nt	d_gene	j_gene	v_gene	abundance
CAWTLVGGLANNEQFF	TGTGCCTGGACCCTGGTAGGGGGACTAGCGAACAATGAGCAGTTCTTC	TRBD2	TRBJ2-1	TRBV30	-
CASSYFTGKPGELFF	TGTGCCAGCAGTTATTTTACAGGGAAACCCGGGGAGCTGTTTTTT	-	TRBJ2-2	TRBV6-5	once
CASSHGVSQETQYF	TGCGCCAGCAGCCACGGGGTCTCCCAAGAGACCCAGTACTTC	-	TRBJ2-5	TRBV5-1	-
CASGSFGQDTDTQYF	TGTGCTAGTGGTTCCTTCGGACAGGACACAGATACGCAGTATTTT	TRBD1	TRBJ2-3	TRBV12-5	once
CASSLTPTRGVLTGELFF	TGTGCCAGCAGCTTAACTCCGACCCGGGGGGTGTTAACCGGGGAGCTGTTTTTT	TRBD2	TRBJ2-2	TRBV7-3	-
CASSLARGWNTEAFF	TGTGCCAGCAGCTTAGCGCGGGGTTGGAACACTGAAGCTTTCTTT	-	TRBJ1-1	TRBV7-2	-
CASSYLPQGNYGYTF	TGTGCCAGCAGTTACTTGCCGCAGGGAAACTATGGCTACACCTTC	-	TRBJ1-2	TRBV6-5	-
CASSSRGSGRTDTQYF	TGTGCCAGCAGCTCGAGGGGCAGCGGGAGGACAGATACGCAGTATTTT	TRBD2	TRBJ2-3	TRBV7-3	-
CSVARGQPFEQYF	TGCAGCGTTGCCCGGGGACAGCCGTTCGAGCAGTACTTC	TRBD1	TRBJ2-7	TRBV29-1	-
CASSLGQGTQYF	TGTGCCAGCAGCCTGGGACAGGGGACGCAGTATTTT	TRBD1	TRBJ2-3	TRBV7-2	-
CASSPPVGVVNTEAFF	TGTGCCAGCTCACCACCCGTCGGGGTGGTGAACACTGAAGCTTTCTTT	-	TRBJ1-1	TRBV18	-
CASSLAGTGSGYTF	TGTGCCAGCAGTTTAGCAGGGACAGGGAGTGGCTACACCTTC	TRBD1	TRBJ1-2	TRBV28	-
CASSRAGTGGLPEAFF	TGTGCCAGCTCAAGAGCCGGGACAGGGGGGCTGCCTGAAGCTTTCTTT	TRBD1	TRBJ1-1	TRBV18	-
CASSSGRGSETQYF	TGCGCCAGCAGCTCGGGGAGAGGGAGCGAGACCCAGTACTTC	-	TRBJ2-5	TRBV5-1	-
CASSLMVGLTDTQYF	TGTGCCAGCAGCTTAATGGTCGGTCTCACAGATACGCAGTATTTT	-	TRBJ2-3	TRBV7-2	-
CASSLKFDLLEKLFF	TGCGCCAGCAGCTTGAAGTTTGACTTGCTTGAAAAACTGTTTTTT	-	TRBJ1-4	TRBV5-1	-
CASSFGGARTGELFF	TGTGCCAGCAGTTTCGGGGGGGCGCGGACCGGGGAGCTGTTTTTT	TRBD2	TRBJ2-2	TRBV28	once
CASSSTGTGELFF	TGTGCCAGCAGCTCGACCGGGACCGGGGAGCTGTTTTTT	-	TRBJ2-2	TRBV7-6	-
CASSPRLAGHRTDTQYF	TGTGCCAGCTCACCGCGACTAGCGGGACACCGCACAGATACGCAGTATTTT	TRBD2	TRBJ2-3	TRBV18	once
CASSPGQGNGYTF	TGTGCCAGCTCTCCGGGACAGGGTAATGGCTACACCTTC	TRBD1	TRBJ1-2	TRBV18	-
CASSLVSGNQPQHF	TGTGCCAGCAGCTTGGTGTCAGGGAATCAGCCCCAGCATTTT	-	TRBJ1-5	TRBV5-5	-
CASSGGDRAGKTQYF	TGTGCCAGCAGCGGAGGCGACAGGGCAGGTAAGACCCAGTACTTC	-	TRBJ2-5	TRBV21-1	few
CASSVGLSSGNTIYF	TGTGCCAGCAGCGTAGGGTTGAGCTCTGGAAACACCATATATTTT	-	TRBJ1-3	TRBV9	-
CASSIGTNGYTEAFF	TGCGCCAGCAGCATAGGGACAAACGGGTACACTGAAGCTTTCTTT	-	TRBJ1-1	TRBV5-1	-
CASRTSGRDYGYTF	TGTGCCAGCAGGACTTCAGGGAGGGACTATGGCTACACCTTC	-	TRBJ1-2	TRBV6-6	-
CASSLPQTVHQPQHF	TGTGCCAGCAGTTTACCCCAAACGGTTCATCAGCCCCAGCATTTT	-	TRBJ1-5	TRBV28	-
CASSVEGTGSSIQYF	TGTGCCAGCAGCGTAGAAGGGACAGGGAGCTCTATTCAGTACTTC	TRBD1	TRBJ2-4	TRBV9	few
CASSYDRYQPQHF	TGCGCCAGCAGCTACGATAGATATCAGCCCCAGCATTTT	-	TRBJ1-5	TRBV4-1	once
CASSPRTDQETQYF	TGTGCCAGCAGCCCACGGACAGACCAAGAGACCCAGTACTTC	-	TRBJ2-5	TRBV9	-